Each of the 5 T cell receptor beta chains below was sequenced from the same sample in a study of T-cell memory formation after mild COVID-19 (dated by TCRdb to about 2021). Libraries were made using 5' RACE. For sequencing, an Illumina NovaSeq 6000 was employed. TCRdb handled the public reads itself, with Q25 trimming in fastp and clone calling in MiXCR, and kept productive beta chains. When rows share a CDR3 protein, they turn into one entry using the most common DNA and genes. The table for this sample lists hundreds of thousands of distinct CDR3 sequences; around 15% of them were counted only once. Together, the top ten hold 20% to 25% of the sample. Source material: PBMCs or a T cell subset sorted from them (not recorded which). These receptors all stem from a man between 18 and 35 years old who had mild COVID-19 (a few samples of this study predate the infection). The sample titles of this study are shuffled in the database, so cell type and time point are left out; the donor was told from shared clones.

The table lists this clonotype with a few counts. The V gene is TRBV9, the J gene TRBJ2-1, with a tentative D call TRBD1 (6 bases). V was trimmed by 0 bases and J by 4 bases, leaving 14 bases between them. The CDR3 runs to 16 residues. In germline, CDR1 is SGDLS, CDR2 YYNGEE. The chain's CDR3 is CASSVVSRGTYNEQFF. DNA for the CDR3: TGTGCCAGCAGCGTAGTGTCCAGGGGCACTTACAATGAGCAGTTCTTC. Supplemented by reference TRBV9 and TRBJ2-1, the full variable domain reads DSGVTQTPKHLITATGQRVTLRCSPRSGDLSVYWYQQSLDQGLQFLIQYYNGEERAKGNILERFSAQQFPDLHSELNLSSLELGDSALYFCASSVVSRGTYNEQFFGPGTRLTVL.

This chain uses TRBV28 with TRBJ2-2; D might be TRBD1 (7 bases). Trimming left V 7 bases short and J 5 bases short, with 17 bases between. Germline V gene data show CDR1 as MDHEN and CDR2 as SYDVKM. The CDR3 sequence is 15 residues long. In nucleotides, the CDR3 is TGTGCCAGCAAGGGTCAGGGGGGCTGGACCGGGGAGCTGTTTTTT. Translated, it gives CASKGQGGWTGELFF.

The V and J genes are TRBV7-3 and TRBJ2-3; possibly TRBD2 for D (6 bases). The V gene lost 6 bases and the J gene lost 3 bases, with 16 bases spanning the gap. Germline V CDR1 and CDR2: SGHTA, FQGTGA. The CDR3 sequence is 15 residues long. CDR3: CASSPGLWGTDTQYF. In DNA, the CDR3 is TGTGCCAGCAGTCCAGGACTATGGGGGACAGATACGCAGTATTTT. The entire variable domain, with the rest obtained from reference TRBV7-3 and TRBJ2-3, is as follows: GAGVSQTPSNKVTEKGKYVELRCDPISGHTALYWYRQSLGQGPEFLIYFQGTGAADDSGLPNDRFFAVRPEGSVSTLKIQRTERGDSAVYLCASSPGLWGTDTQYFGPGTRLTVL.

This clonotype was seen a few times. The chain couples TRBV7-8 to TRBJ1-6; D unresolved. V was clipped by 3 bases and J by 9 bases, with 12 bases between them. The CDR3 sequence is 14 residues long. The germline V gene encodes CDR1 SGHVS and CDR2 FQNEAQ. CDR3 sequence: CASSLGGPVSPLHF. The CDR3 DNA is TGTGCCAGCAGCTTGGGAGGTCCTGTTTCACCCCTCCACTTT.

This clonotype was detected only a few times. The genes are TRBV6-2 or TRBV6-3 and TRBJ2-1, with D maybe TRBD1 (5 bases). Germline V gene lookup returns CDR1 MNHEY and CDR2 SVGEGT. The CDR3 consists of 17 residues. V lost 4 bases and J 0 bases, leaving 16 bases between the germline ends. The CDR3 is CASSLAPRASSYNEQFF. In nucleotides, the CDR3 is TGTGCCAGCAGTTTAGCCCCCAGGGCGAGCTCCTACAATGAGCAGTTCTTC.